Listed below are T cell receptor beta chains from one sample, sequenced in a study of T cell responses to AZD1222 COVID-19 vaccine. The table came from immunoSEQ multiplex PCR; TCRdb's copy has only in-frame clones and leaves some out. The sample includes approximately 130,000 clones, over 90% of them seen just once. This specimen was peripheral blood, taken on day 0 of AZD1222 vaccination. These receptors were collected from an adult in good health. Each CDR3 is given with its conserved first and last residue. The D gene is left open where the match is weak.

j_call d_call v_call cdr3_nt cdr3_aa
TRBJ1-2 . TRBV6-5 TGTGCCAGCAGTTACGGGTGGGGTGGTGGCTACACCTTC CASSYGWGGGYTF
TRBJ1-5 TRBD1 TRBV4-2 TGTGCCAGCAGCCAAGGGCCCAGGGGGGAAGGTCAGCCCCAGCATTTT CASSQGPRGEGQPQHF
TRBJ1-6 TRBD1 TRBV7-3 TGTGCCAGCAGCTTAGGGACAGGGTTATCACCCCTCCACTTT CASSLGTGLSPLHF
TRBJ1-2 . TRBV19 TGTGCCAGTAGTTGGAATTCCCACTATGGCTACACCTTC CASSWNSHYGYTF
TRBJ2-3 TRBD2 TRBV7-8 TGTGCCAGCAGCTCCCTCCTCACTAGCGGGGGGCGTGGAAAAACAGATACGCAGTATTTT CASSSLLTSGGRGKTDTQYF
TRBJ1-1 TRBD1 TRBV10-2 TGCGCCAGCAGTGAATACGGGACAGGGGGCCCGAACACTGAAGCTTTCTTT CASSEYGTGGPNTEAFF
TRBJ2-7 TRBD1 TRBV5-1 TGCGCCAGCAGCTTGGGGGGGACAGGCTCCTACGAGCAGTACTTC CASSLGGTGSYEQYF
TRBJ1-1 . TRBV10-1 TGCGCCAGCAGCGAGGATATGACTGAAGCTTTCTTT CASSEDMTEAFF
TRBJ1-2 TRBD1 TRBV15 TGTGCCACCAGCAGCCGGACAGGGGTTAGCGATGGCTACACCTTC CATSSRTGVSDGYTF
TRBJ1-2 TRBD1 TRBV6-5 TGTGCCAGCAGTTACATCACAGGGGGCGGCTACACCTTC CASSYITGGGYTF
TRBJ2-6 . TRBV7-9 TGTGCCAGCAGCTTAGGCAGCTCTGGGGCCAACGTCCTGACTTTC CASSLGSSGANVLTF
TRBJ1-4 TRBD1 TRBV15 TGTGCCACCAGTCGACCGGGACAGGGGAGTGAAAAACTGTTTTTT CATSRPGQGSEKLFF